Presented here are 13 T cell receptor beta chains from one specimen sequenced in a study of T-cell reconstitution after alpha-beta-depleted transplantation in children. Overall study findings and caveats: As was reported, about two months after transplant, alpha-beta T cells came from several hundred expanded graft clones.

These receptors are not linked to any known antigen. A library of TCRbeta sequences, prepared with unique molecular identifiers, was generated. A single record per CDR3 protein comes from TCRdb applying MiXCR to the PCR reads. The sample shows 30,000 or so distinct CDR3 sequences, more than 6% of them seen only once. Material: peripheral blood, obtained 60 days after TCRalphabeta/CD19-depleted stem cell transplant. These receptors all come from a child less than two years old who had a stem cell transplant for acute myeloid leukemia, so the T cells may come from the graft donor.

The chain uses TRBV4-2 and TRBJ2-2, with 11 bases matching TRBD2. The J segment lost 5 bases and the V segment lost 2 bases, leaving 10 bases of the junction unmatched. Germline CDR1 is LGHNA and CDR2 is YNFKEQ. This CDR3 contains 18 residues. This CDR3 reads CASSQYSGGAWRTGELFF. The CDR3 bases are TGTGCCAGCAGCCAATATAGCGGGGGGGCGTGGAGGACCGGGGAGCTGTTTTTT.

This clonotype was detected ten times or more. The chain carries TRBV4-3 and TRBJ1-1; tentative D call: TRBD1 (5 bases). The CDR3 has 15 amino acids. CDR1 is LGHNA and CDR2 is YSLEER in the germline V gene. V was clipped by 1 base and J by 0 bases, with 9 bases between them. CDR3 in amino acids: CASSQGPGLNTEAFF. The CDR3 coding sequence is TGCGCCAGCAGCCAAGGTCCGGGGCTGAACACTGAAGCTTTCTTT.

The V and J genes are TRBV5-6 and TRBJ1-2, with 10 bases identical to TRBD1. Germline CDR1 is SGHDT and CDR2 is YYEEEE. V was pared by 0 bases and J by 5 bases, with 7 bases of the junction left unmatched. This CDR3 contains 16 residues. The DNA of the CDR3 is TGTGCCAGCAGCTTGGCGCTGACAGGGGGCGGATATGGCTACACCTTC. Amino acid sequence: CASSLALTGGGYGYTF.

This clonotype was counted many times. V is TRBV19 and J is TRBJ1-5; the D gene is possibly TRBD1 (6 bases). The V gene's germline CDR1 is LNHDA and CDR2 SQIVND (reference sequence). The V end lost 7 bases, the J end lost 7 bases, and 11 bases lay between the germline ends. CDR3 length equals 12 residues. CDR3 sequence (DNA): TGTGCCAGTAACGGGGGGCGGCAGCCCCAGCATTTT. Protein sequence: CASNGGRQPQHF.

This clonotype has a count of ten or more. The chain links TRBV6-4 to TRBJ2-5; the D gene could be TRBD1 or TRBD2 (5 bases each). Germline V CDR1 and CDR2: MRHNA, SNTAGT. CDR3 length: 13 amino acids. V lost 8 bases and J 5 bases, leaving 15 bases between the germline ends. The CDR3 here is CASSHRGGETQYF. CDR3 sequence (DNA): TGTGCCAGCTCCCACCGGGGCGGCGAGACCCAGTACTTC.

This clonotype was recorded many times. The CDR3 loop reads CASRHGVYNEQFF. CDR3 in DNA: TGTGCCAGCAGACACGGGGTCTACAATGAGCAGTTCTTC. V is TRBV12-3 or TRBV12-4 and J is TRBJ2-1; tentative D call: TRBD2 (5 bases). V was clipped by 6 bases and J by 3 bases, with 9 bases between them. This CDR3 has 13 residues.

This clonotype has ten or more counts. V and J are TRBV9 and TRBJ2-1; the match to TRBD2 covers 7 bases. This CDR3 is built from 15 residues. Germline loops: CDR1 SGDLS, CDR2 YYNGEE. The junction had 5 bases not matched to a gene; V was cut back by 3 bases and J by 2 bases. CDR3 amino acids: CASSASGNTYNEQFF. DNA of the CDR3: TGTGCCAGCAGCGCCAGCGGGAACACCTACAATGAGCAGTTCTTC. The whole variable domain, filled in from reference TRBV9 and TRBJ2-1, reads DSGVTQTPKHLITATGQRVTLRCSPRSGDLSVYWYQQSLDQGLQFLIQYYNGEERAKGNILERFSAQQFPDLHSELNLSSLELGDSALYFCASSASGNTYNEQFFGPGTRLTVL.

The sample holds many counts of this clonotype. The J gene is TRBJ1-1, the V gene TRBV7-6; D is ambiguous. Trimming removed 2 bases from V and 3 bases from J, with 10 bases in between. In germline, CDR1 is SGHVS, CDR2 FNYEAQ. The CDR3 sequence is 14 residues long. CDR3 sequence (DNA): TGTGCCAGCAGCTTATTCGGATTGGACACTGAAGCTTTCTTT. Amino acids: CASSLFGLDTEAFF.

This clonotype was counted at least ten times. V usage is TRBV10-3 and J usage is TRBJ1-2, with D perhaps TRBD1 (6 bases). Germline V gives CDR1 ENHRY, CDR2 SYGVKD. The length of the CDR3 is 14 residues. V lost 9 bases and J lost 7, with 21 bases in between. The CDR3 sequence is CAIPTGGGDFGYTF. The CDR3 nucleotides are TGTGCCATTCCGACGGGGGGCGGAGACTTTGGCTACACCTTC.

This clonotype was seen repeatedly, ten times or more. This chain joins TRBV29-1 and TRBJ2-2; 7 bases align to TRBD2. The germline CDR1 and CDR2 sequences are SQVTM and ANQGSEA. The CDR3 length is 14 residues. V trimming: 6 bases; J trimming: 2 bases; junction bases outside the gene matches: 6. Written as DNA, the CDR3 is TGCAGCGTGGACCGCGGGAGTAACACCGGGGAGCTGTTTTTT. This encodes CSVDRGSNTGELFF.

This clonotype was seen ten or more times. The chain is built from TRBV7-8 and TRBJ2-1, with TRBD2 matching 15 bases. This CDR3 spans 17 amino acids. The germline V gene encodes CDR1 SGHVS and CDR2 FQNEAQ. The V gene end was trimmed by 5 bases and the J gene end by 7 bases; junction bases not matched to a gene: 9. In nucleotides, the CDR3 is TGTGCCAGCAGCCGATTAAGGACTAGCGGGAGGGCGAATGAGCAGTTCTTC. Translating it yields CASSRLRTSGRANEQFF.

A remark on this clonotype: A read error may be the cause here, since a much bigger clone is one base away. V is TRBV6-5 and J is TRBJ2-7; D unclear. CDR1 and CDR2 from the germline V gene are MNHEY and SVGAGI. The CDR3 contains 13 residues. CDR3 DNA sequence: TGTGCCAGCCGTTATTATGACTCCTACGAGCAGTACTTC. This sequence encodes CASRYYDSYEQYF.

This clonotype was found many times. The chain uses TRBV20-1 and TRBJ1-1, with D unclear. CDR1 and CDR2 (germline): DFQATT, SNEGSKA (reference sequence). CDR3 length: 18 amino acids. Trimming stripped 1 base from V and 0 bases from J, with 21 bases between. CDR3 bases: TGCAGTGCTAGAGGTACCACGGGGAGAGAAATCATGAACACTGAAGCTTTCTTT. Its protein is CSARGTTGREIMNTEAFF.